Below, one T cell receptor beta chain is given with its context. The CDR3 runs 13 residues. Germline V lookup: CDR1 GTSNPN, CDR2 SVGIG (reference sequence). Trimming cost V 5 bases and J 2 bases, with 9 bases left between them. PCR employed 60 Vbeta and 13 Jbeta primers. Data came from immunoSEQ multiplex PCR; TCRdb stores just in-frame clones and leaves some out. The repertoire has over 120,000 clones, approximately 80% of them found once; the top ten carry about 2.4%. The data were taken from a study of cytomegalovirus exposure and HLA in healthy donors. The source material was PBMCs. This TCR derives from a woman in her late teens or twenties in good health and CMV-seropositive. The V gene is TRBV30, the J gene TRBJ1-4, with D unresolved. CDR3 bases: TGTGCCTGGGACGGCGGGACTAATGAAAAACTGTTTTTT. Translation gives CAWDGGTNEKLFF. The variable domain in full, completed from reference TRBV30 and TRBJ1-4, reads SQTIHQWPATLVQPVGSPLSLECTVEGTSNPNLYWYRQAAGRGLQLLFYSVGIGQISSEVPQNLSASRPQDRQFILSSKKLLLSDSGFYLCAWDGGTNEKLFFGSGTQLSVL.